Included here is one T cell receptor (beta chain) sequence, with context. Its specificity is not known. This sample is part of a study of early T cells in non-severe SARS-CoV-2 infection. Background on the study: RNA in bulk from unsorted whole blood was sequenced, and chains were unpaired. Notes on the study in general: VDJdb matching favored anti-spike CD8 responses, missing private and CD4 specificities.

CDR3 size: 16 residues. Germline V gene lookup returns CDR1 SEHNR and CDR2 FQNEAQ (reference sequence). V trimming: 5 bases; J trimming: 5 bases; junction bases outside the gene matches: 11. Unique molecular identifiers were affixed to single, distinct cDNA molecules. One entry per CDR3 protein results from TCRdb running MiXCR on the 5' RACE reads. The data show 55,000 to 75,000 distinct CDR3 sequences, approximately 11% seen once. The material sequenced was whole blood. The clonotype was recovered from an adult who was a healthcare worker with PCR-confirmed SARS-CoV-2 infection or an uninfected control (not recorded which). V and J are TRBV7-9 and TRBJ2-1, with 8 bases matching TRBD2. In nucleotides, the CDR3 is TGTGCCAGCAGCCCCCTGAGGACTAGCAGAGACAATGAGCAGTTCTTC. Residues: CASSPLRTSRDNEQFF.